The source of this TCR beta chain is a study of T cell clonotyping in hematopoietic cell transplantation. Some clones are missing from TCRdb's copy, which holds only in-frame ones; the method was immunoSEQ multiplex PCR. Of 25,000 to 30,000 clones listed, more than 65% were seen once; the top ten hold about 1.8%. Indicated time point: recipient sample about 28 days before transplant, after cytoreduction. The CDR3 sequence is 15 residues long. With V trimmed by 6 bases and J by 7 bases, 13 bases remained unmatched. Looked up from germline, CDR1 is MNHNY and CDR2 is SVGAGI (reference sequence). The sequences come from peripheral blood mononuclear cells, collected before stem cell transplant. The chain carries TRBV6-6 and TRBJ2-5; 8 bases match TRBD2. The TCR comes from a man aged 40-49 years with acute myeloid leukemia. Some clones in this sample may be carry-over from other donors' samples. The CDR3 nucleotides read TGTGCCAGCAGGCCCGGACCGGGGGGGCGGAGGACCCAGTACTTC. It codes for CASRPGPGGRRTQYF.